These 26 T cell receptor beta chains were all obtained from the same sample, sequenced in a study of cytomegalovirus exposure and HLA in healthy donors. The PCR used 60 Vbeta and 13 Jbeta primers. Measured with immunoSEQ multiplex PCR; TCRdb has only the in-frame clones, and not every one. The table records 80,000 to 95,000 clones, under 80% of them present only once. The sequenced sample consisted of PBMCs. These receptors originate from a woman in her 30s in good health and CMV-seronegative.

The rearrangement uses TRBV7-9 and TRBJ1-4; tentatively, D is TRBD1 (6 bases). The CDR3 covers 17 residues. The V gene lost 1 base and the J gene lost 7 bases, with 19 bases spanning the gap. In germline, CDR1 is SEHNR, CDR2 FQNEAQ (reference sequence). The CDR3 DNA follows: TGTGCCAGCAGCTTAGGGAGACAGGTGATGACACGTGAAAAACTGTTTTTT. It is translated as CASSLGRQVMTREKLFF.

The chain combines TRBV18 with TRBJ2-5; D gene unclear. The germline CDR1 and CDR2 sequences are KGHSH and LQKENI. Trimming removed 4 bases from V and 5 bases from J, with 11 bases in between. The CDR3 contains 13 residues. In DNA, the CDR3 is TGTGCCAGCTCACTAGTTTCCTGGGAGACCCAGTACTTC. Its protein product is CASSLVSWETQYF.

There are a few counts of this clone. This chain uses TRBV5-6 with TRBJ1-1; D possibly corresponds to TRBD1 (5 bases). The CDR3 has 15 residues. Trimming stripped 4 bases from V and 0 bases from J, with 13 bases between. The germline CDR1 and CDR2 sequences are SGHDT and YYEEEE. As DNA, the CDR3 is TGTGCCAGCAGCCCACGACAGCTTCTGAACACTGAAGCTTTCTTT. Encoded protein: CASSPRQLLNTEAFF.

To note about this clone: Sequence at one end of the junction differs from germline and may be a read error. The chain links TRBV5-6 to TRBJ1-1; possibly TRBD1 for D (6 bases). The CDR3 consists of 15 residues. Germline V lookup: CDR1 SGHDT, CDR2 YYEEEE. The CDR3 protein is CAGSAPGQLNTEAFF. CDR3 DNA: TGTGCCGGCAGCGCGCCGGGACAATTGAACACTGAAGCTTTCTTT.

The chain has TRBV5-1 and TRBJ2-2; a weak D match, TRBD1 (6 bases). Germline-derived CDR1 and CDR2 are SGHRS and YFSETQ. The CDR3 extends over 15 amino acids. With 1 base removed from V and 4 bases from J, the gap between germline ends came to 11 bases. As DNA, the CDR3 is TGCGCCAGCAGCTTGACAGGGCGTGGCACCGGGGAGCTGTTTTTT. Protein sequence: CASSLTGRGTGELFF.

The chain carries TRBV11-2 and TRBJ2-4; TRBD1 matches 11 bases. Per the germline V gene, CDR1 is SGHAT and CDR2 is FQNNGV. The CDR3 extends over 14 amino acids. Trimming took 5 bases from V and 7 from J; bases not matched to a gene: 4. CDR3 region: CASSTGTGGNIQYF. DNA of the CDR3: TGTGCCAGCAGCACCGGGACAGGGGGGAACATTCAGTACTTC. The whole variable domain, remainder taken from reference TRBV11-2 and TRBJ2-4, is EAGVAQSPRYKIIEKRQSVAFWCNPISGHATLYWYQQILGQGPKLLIQFQNNGVVDDSQLPKDRFSAERLKGVDSTLKIQPAKLEDSAVYLCASSTGTGGNIQYFGAGTRLSVL.

This clone has only one observation. V usage is TRBV27 and J usage is TRBJ1-1; TRBD1 aligns across 7 bases. Germline V CDR1 and CDR2: MNHEY, SMNVEV (reference sequence). CDR3 length: 12 residues. V lost 5 bases, J lost 6 bases, and 3 bases stayed unmatched. The CDR3 DNA sequence: TGTGCCAGCAGTAAGGGGGCTGCTGAAGCTTTCTTT. It yields the protein CASSKGAAEAFF.

The chain is built from TRBV6-5 and TRBJ1-2, with D possibly TRBD1 on 6 matching bases. The ends were cut back, 7 bases at V and 4 bases at J, with 10 bases in the middle. Germline V gene data show CDR1 as MNHEY and CDR2 as SVGAGI. This CDR3 is built from 12 residues. The CDR3 protein is CASKDSAYGYTF. CDR3 nucleotide sequence: TGTGCCAGCAAGGACAGTGCCTATGGCTACACCTTC.

Only a few counts were recorded for this clone. The chain combines TRBV6-1 with TRBJ2-7; D unresolved. The germline V and J ends were trimmed by 3 bases and 6 bases, with 6 bases remaining between them. This CDR3 region has 11 residues. In germline, CDR1 is MNHNS, CDR2 SASEGT. In DNA, the CDR3 is TGTGCCAGCAGTGAGCCGAGCGAGCAGTACTTC. This sequence encodes CASSEPSEQYF.

J is TRBJ1-2 and V is TRBV19, with 7 bases fitting TRBD1. With 6 bases clipped from V and 5 bases from J, the junction kept 12 bases outside the gene matches. Looked up from germline, CDR1 is LNHDA and CDR2 is SQIVND (reference sequence). The CDR3 contains 15 residues. CDR3 sequence (DNA): TGTGCCAGTAGCCCAGGGACAGCAACCCGTTATGGCTACACCTTC. It encodes CASSPGTATRYGYTF.

V and J are TRBV5-6 and TRBJ1-4; D call uncertain. The CDR3 extends over 15 amino acids. Germline-derived CDR1 and CDR2 are SGHDT and YYEEEE. Deletions cut 5 bases from V and 10 bases from J, with 21 bases between. CDR3 DNA: TGTGCCAGCAGGTCATCGTCGGACGTCCGGGGAAAACTGTTTTTT. Residues: CASRSSSDVRGKLFF.

In DNA form, the CDR3 reads TGTGCCAGCAGCAATGCGGGGGGCAGTGAGCAGTACTTC. Translation gives CASSNAGGSEQYF. The chain employs TRBV7-9 and TRBJ2-7, with 8 bases aligning to TRBD2. CDR3 length equals 13 residues. V dropped 5 bases and J dropped 7; count of bases not matched to a gene: 7. Germline assignment: CDR1 SEHNR and CDR2 FQNEAQ (reference sequence).

The chain is built from TRBV29-1 and TRBJ2-1; possible D gene TRBD1, 5 bases. The V gene lost 4 bases and the J gene lost 2 bases, with 15 bases spanning the gap. This CDR3 has 15 amino acids. Germline assignment: CDR1 SQVTM and CDR2 ANQGSEA. Here the CDR3 DNA reads TGCAGCGTTGCCCCCAGGGTTGGGACCTACAATGAGCAGTTCTTC. It yields the protein CSVAPRVGTYNEQFF.

The chain uses TRBV2 and TRBJ2-1; TRBD2 matches 13 bases. V shed 1 base and J 4 bases; nucleotides not matched to a gene: 1. Germline CDR1 reads SNHLY; CDR2 reads FYNNEI. This CDR3 contains 16 residues. Here the CDR3 reads CASSEVLAGGYNEQFF. CDR3 nucleotides: TGTGCCAGCAGTGAAGTACTAGCGGGGGGGTACAATGAGCAGTTCTTC.

This chain links TRBV27 with TRBJ2-1, with TRBD1 identical over 9 bases. V dropped 2 bases and J dropped 9; count of bases not matched to a gene: 11. CDR1 and CDR2 (germline): MNHEY, SMNVEV (reference sequence). The length of the CDR3 is 16 residues. As DNA, the CDR3 is TGTGCCAGCAGTTTAGCGGCCGGGACAGGGATAGGTGAGCAGTTCTTC. Translating gives CASSLAAGTGIGEQFF.

This chain joins TRBV11-2 and TRBJ1-1, with 7 bases lining up with TRBD1. The germline V gene encodes CDR1 SGHAT and CDR2 FQNNGV. The CDR3 spans 12 residues. Losses at the gene ends were 5 bases for V and 8 bases for J; bases not matched to a gene: 5. The CDR3 DNA sequence: TGTGCCAGCAGCGCACAGGGGATCGAAGCTTTCTTT. As protein: CASSAQGIEAFF.

CDR3: CSVAPSGGVGETQYF. The CDR3 DNA sequence: TGCAGCGTAGCCCCAAGCGGGGGGGTAGGAGAGACCCAGTACTTC. V usage is TRBV29-1 and J usage is TRBJ2-5, with TRBD2 identical over 10 bases. Germline CDR1 and CDR2: SQVTM and ANQGSEA. This CDR3 spans 15 amino acids. With 6 bases clipped from V and 4 bases from J, the junction kept 11 bases outside the gene matches.

The chain is built from TRBV27 and TRBJ1-3; no reliable D call. V dropped 0 bases and J dropped 6 bases, with 9 bases sitting between them. Germline V gene sequence: CDR1 MNHEY, CDR2 SMNVEV (reference sequence). The CDR3 is 14 residues long. This CDR3 reads CASSLSPGLNTIYF. In nucleotides, the CDR3 is TGTGCCAGCAGTTTATCGCCGGGTTTAAACACCATATATTTT.

This clone was counted once. Here the CDR3 reads CATLNPGTEDAPLHF. The CDR3, as DNA: TGTGCCACCCTGAACCCCGGGACAGAGGATGCACCCCTCCACTTT. The genes are TRBV10-3 and TRBJ1-6, with TRBD1 matching over 7 bases. Trimming took 10 bases from V and 11 from J; bases not matched to a gene: 17. CDR1 and CDR2 from the germline V gene are ENHRY and SYGVKD. The CDR3 totals 15 residues.

The rearrangement uses TRBV4-2 and TRBJ2-3; no reliable D call. V lost 4 bases to trimming and J lost 0 bases, with 17 bases between them. The CDR3 sequence is 17 residues long. Germline loops: CDR1 LGHNA, CDR2 YNFKEQ. The CDR3 reads CASSPRSGGLSTDTQYF. In nucleotides, the CDR3 is TGTGCCAGCAGCCCTCGAAGTGGCGGCCTTAGCACAGATACGCAGTATTTT.

This chain joins TRBV19 and TRBJ1-2, with a weak D call TRBD1 (6 bases). The V gene's germline CDR1 is LNHDA and CDR2 SQIVND (reference sequence). The CDR3 length is 13 residues. Trimming cost V 3 bases and J 7 bases, with 12 bases left between them. DNA for the CDR3: TGTGCCAGTAGTATTTCAGGGGAAAGTGGCTACACCTTC. This codes for CASSISGESGYTF.

The chain combines TRBV5-6 with TRBJ2-7; 7 positions match TRBD1. This CDR3 is built from 17 residues. The V and J ends lost 1 base and 3 bases, in that order; junction bases with no gene match: 13. CDR1 is SGHDT, CDR2 YYEEEE, per germline. The CDR3 bases are TGTGCCAGCAGCTTGCATCGGGTTGACAGGGTGGTCTACGAGCAGTACTTC. It specifies CASSLHRVDRVVYEQYF.

The genes are TRBV5-6 and TRBJ1-5, with D perhaps TRBD1 (5 bases). The germline V and J ends were trimmed by 2 bases and 2 bases, with 11 bases remaining between them. Germline V lookup: CDR1 SGHDT, CDR2 YYEEEE. The CDR3 has 15 amino acids. CDR3 region: CASSLRGMGNQPQHF. In nucleotides, the CDR3 is TGTGCCAGCAGCTTAAGGGGTATGGGCAATCAGCCCCAGCATTTT.

This clone turned up a few times. This chain connects TRBV5-1 to TRBJ2-3, with 12 bases aligning to TRBD2. V shed 6 bases, J shed 4 bases, and the junction held 6 bases outside the gene matches. Germline V lookup: CDR1 SGHRS, CDR2 YFSETQ. The CDR3 totals 15 residues. The CDR3 sequence: CASMRASGGADTQYF. The CDR3 DNA is TGCGCCAGCATGAGGGCTAGCGGGGGGGCAGATACGCAGTATTTT.

This chain uses TRBV9 with TRBJ2-2, with D possibly matching TRBD2 (5 bases). The V end was cut by 6 bases, the J end by 6 bases, with 12 bases between. The CDR3 consists of 13 residues. Germline CDR1 reads SGDLS; CDR2 reads YYNGEE. CDR3 sequence reads: CASTRYGAGELFF. For the CDR3, the DNA is TGTGCCAGCACACGCTACGGGGCCGGGGAGCTGTTTTTT.

This clone has a handful of counts. The genes are TRBV30 and TRBJ2-3; the D gene is possibly TRBD2 (7 bases). The germline CDR1 and CDR2 sequences are GTSNPN and SVGIG (reference sequence). Between the trimmed V and J ends, which lost 3 bases and 0 bases, there was a span of 19 bases. The CDR3 runs 17 residues. CDR3 nucleotide sequence: TGTGCCTGGAGAGCCCTGGGGGGGGCAGGCAGCACAGATACGCAGTATTTT. Protein sequence: CAWRALGGAGSTDTQYF.